The clone carrying this TCR beta chain has only a few counts. Its antigen is unidentified. Donors likely had unrecorded immune exposures despite being nominally healthy when sampled. The junction had 12 bases not matched to a gene; V was cut back by 5 bases and J by 8 bases. Germline assignment: CDR1 SGDLS and CDR2 YYNGEE. The length of the CDR3 is 15 residues. This sample was included in a study of cytomegalovirus exposure and HLA in healthy donors. Study outcomes and limitations: In vitro experiments confirmed that three CMV-associated chains were specific for CMV antigens. Common viral pathogens were later found to be apparently linked to several of the most significant clusters.

PCR involved 60 Vbeta and 13 Jbeta primers. The repertoire was sequenced with immunoSEQ multiplex PCR; TCRdb's copy has only in-frame clones and lacks some. The data show over 150,000 clones, with roughly 74% seen just once and just under 5% held by the top ten. This chain links TRBV9 with TRBJ2-1; 8 bases align to TRBD2. Sample: PBMCs. The receptor was isolated from a male donor in good health and CMV-seronegative. CDR3 nucleotides: TGTGCCAGCAGTGCCGGAAGCGGGAGTTATGATGAGCAGTTCTTC. This gives the protein CASSAGSGSYDEQFF.